Sequencing of this TCR beta chain was carried out in a study of cytomegalovirus exposure and HLA in healthy donors. The CDR3 runs 17 residues. V was pared by 3 bases and J by 5 bases, with 10 bases of the junction left unmatched. Germline-derived CDR1 and CDR2 are LGHNA and YNFKEQ. There were likely unrecorded immune exposures, though donors were nominally healthy when sampled. With 60 Vbeta and 13 Jbeta primers, the PCR was carried out. The protocol was immunoSEQ multiplex PCR, while the TCRdb copy is restricted to in-frame clones and leaves out a portion. The sample includes tens of thousands of clones, approximately 65% of them seen just once.

The rearrangement links TRBV4-2 to TRBJ2-1, with 10 bases lining up with TRBD2. This TCR came from a man younger than 40 in good health and CMV-seronegative. Sequenced: PBMCs. This chain's CDR3 is CASSHEAGLAGDNEQFF. CDR3 coding DNA: TGTGCCAGCAGCCACGAAGCCGGGCTAGCGGGGGACAATGAGCAGTTCTTC.